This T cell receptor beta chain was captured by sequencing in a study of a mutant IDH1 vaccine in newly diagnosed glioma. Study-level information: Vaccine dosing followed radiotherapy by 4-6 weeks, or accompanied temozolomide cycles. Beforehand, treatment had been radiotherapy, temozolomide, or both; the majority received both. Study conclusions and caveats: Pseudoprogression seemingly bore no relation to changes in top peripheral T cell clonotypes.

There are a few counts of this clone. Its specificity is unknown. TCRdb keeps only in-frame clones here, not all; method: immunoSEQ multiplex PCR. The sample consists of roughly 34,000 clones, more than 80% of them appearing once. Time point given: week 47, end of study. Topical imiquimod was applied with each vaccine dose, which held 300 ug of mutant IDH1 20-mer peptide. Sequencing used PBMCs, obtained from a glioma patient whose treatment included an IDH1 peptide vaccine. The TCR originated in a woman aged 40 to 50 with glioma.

In DNA form, the CDR3 reads TGCGCCAGCAGCTTGGGACTAGCGGGAGGTGTTTACACCGGGGAGCTGTTTTTT. This gives the protein CASSLGLAGGVYTGELFF. The chain has TRBV5-1 and TRBJ2-2; the match to TRBD2 covers 13 bases. The CDR3 is 18 residues long. Germline V CDR1 and CDR2: SGHRS, YFSETQ. Losses at the gene ends were 0 bases for V and 3 bases for J; bases not matched to a gene: 5. Drawing the rest from reference TRBV5-1 and TRBJ2-2, the complete variable domain is KAGVTQTPRYLIKTRGQQVTLSCSPISGHRSVSWYQQTPGQGLQFLFEYFSETQRNKGNFPGRFSGRQFSNSRSEMNVSTLELGDSALYLCASSLGLAGGVYTGELFFGEGSRLTVL.